This TCR beta chain comes out of a study of T cells after yellow fever vaccination. Findings and caveats of the study: Boosting was followed by the reappearance of most primary-vaccination clones (around 95% CD4, around 86% CD8). The CD4 compartment and the CD8 compartment contained a small share of clonotypes in common. FACS-sorted repertoires might harbor abundant contaminating clonotypes from the bulk population.

The CDR3 has 14 amino acids. CDR1 is MNHNY, CDR2 SVGAGI, per germline (reference sequence). Template switching with 5'RACE generated the TCR cDNA and added a universal primer site and UMIs. TCRdb ran MiXCR on the 5' RACE reads and lists one entry per CDR3 protein. The sample yields 300,000 to 350,000 distinct CDR3 sequences, around 4.5% seen once. This clonotype was seen many times. Its antigen remains unidentified. The junction departs from germline at one end; a sequencing error may be responsible. Specimen: PBMCs, collected 15 days after the yellow fever booster vaccination. This TCR was sampled from a man between 18 and 35 years old who received the YFV17D yellow fever vaccine. V usage is TRBV6-6 and J usage is TRBJ2-1, with D tentatively TRBD2 (6 bases). For the CDR3, the DNA is TGTGCCAGCAGTTACGGGGGACTTACATCCCTACAGGTCTTC. Protein sequence: CASSYGGLTSLQVF.